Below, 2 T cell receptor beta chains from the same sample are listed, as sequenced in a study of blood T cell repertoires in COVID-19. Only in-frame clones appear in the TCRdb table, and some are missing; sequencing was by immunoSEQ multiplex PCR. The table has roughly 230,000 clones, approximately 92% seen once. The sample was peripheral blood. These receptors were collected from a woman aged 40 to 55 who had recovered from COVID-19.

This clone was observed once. CDR3 sequence (DNA): TGTGCCTGGAGTGGTCCTGGCAGGAACACTGAAGCTTTCTTT. Translated: CAWSGPGRNTEAFF. The chain couples TRBV30 to TRBJ1-1; no definite D call. This CDR3 is built from 14 residues. Germline V CDR1 and CDR2: GTSNPN, SVGIG (reference sequence). V gave up 1 base and J gave up 1 base, with 10 bases separating them.

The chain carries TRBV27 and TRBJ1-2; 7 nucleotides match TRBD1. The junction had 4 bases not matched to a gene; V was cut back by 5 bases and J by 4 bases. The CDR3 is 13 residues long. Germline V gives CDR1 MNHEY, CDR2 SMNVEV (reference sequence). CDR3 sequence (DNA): TGTGCCAGCAGTCGGAACAGGGGCTATGGCTACACCTTC. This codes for CASSRNRGYGYTF.